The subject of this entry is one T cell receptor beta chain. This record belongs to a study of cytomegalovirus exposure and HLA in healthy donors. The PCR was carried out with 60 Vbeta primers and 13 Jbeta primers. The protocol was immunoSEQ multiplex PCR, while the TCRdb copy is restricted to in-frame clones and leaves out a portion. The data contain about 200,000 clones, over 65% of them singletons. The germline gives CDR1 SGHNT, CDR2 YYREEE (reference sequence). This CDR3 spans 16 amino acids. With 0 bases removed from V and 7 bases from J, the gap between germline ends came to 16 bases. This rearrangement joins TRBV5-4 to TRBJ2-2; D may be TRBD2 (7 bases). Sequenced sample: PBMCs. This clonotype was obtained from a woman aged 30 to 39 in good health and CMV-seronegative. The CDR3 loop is CASSLAWGGRNGELFF. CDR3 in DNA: TGTGCCAGCAGCTTGGCCTGGGGGGGCCGTAACGGGGAGCTGTTTTTT.